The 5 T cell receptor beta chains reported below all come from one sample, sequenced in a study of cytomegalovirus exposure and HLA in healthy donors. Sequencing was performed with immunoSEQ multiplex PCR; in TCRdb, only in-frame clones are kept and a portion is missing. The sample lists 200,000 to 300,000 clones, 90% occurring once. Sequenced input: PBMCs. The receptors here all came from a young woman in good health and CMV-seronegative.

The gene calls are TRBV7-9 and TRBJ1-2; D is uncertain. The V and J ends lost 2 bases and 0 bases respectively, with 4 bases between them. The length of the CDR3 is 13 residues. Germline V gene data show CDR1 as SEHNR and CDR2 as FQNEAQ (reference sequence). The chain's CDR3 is CASSLNSNYGYTF. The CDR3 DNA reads TGTGCCAGCAGCTTAAACTCTAACTATGGCTACACCTTC.

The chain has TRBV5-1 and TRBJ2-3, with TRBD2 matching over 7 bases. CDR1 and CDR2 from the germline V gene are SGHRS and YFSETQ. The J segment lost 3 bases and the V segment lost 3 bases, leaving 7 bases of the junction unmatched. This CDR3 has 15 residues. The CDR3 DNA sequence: TGCGCCAGCAGCTCCGAGCGGGGTCGGACAGATACGCAGTATTTT. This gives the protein CASSSERGRTDTQYF.

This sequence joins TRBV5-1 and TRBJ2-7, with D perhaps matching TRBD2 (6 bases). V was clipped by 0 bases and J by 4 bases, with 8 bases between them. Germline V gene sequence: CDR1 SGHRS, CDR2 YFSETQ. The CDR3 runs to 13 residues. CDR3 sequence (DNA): TGCGCCAGCAGCTTGGAACGGGGGTACGAGCAGTACTTC. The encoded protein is CASSLERGYEQYF. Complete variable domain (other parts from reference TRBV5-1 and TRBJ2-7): KAGVTQTPRYLIKTRGQQVTLSCSPISGHRSVSWYQQTPGQGLQFLFEYFSETQRNKGNFPGRFSGRQFSNSRSEMNVSTLELGDSALYLCASSLERGYEQYFGPGTRLTVT.

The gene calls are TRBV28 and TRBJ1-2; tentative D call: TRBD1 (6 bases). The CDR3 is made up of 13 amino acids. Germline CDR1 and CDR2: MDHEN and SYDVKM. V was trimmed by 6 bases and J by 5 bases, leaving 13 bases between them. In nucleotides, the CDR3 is TGTGCCAGCAGGGACGTCAGGGGATATGGCTACACCTTC. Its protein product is CASRDVRGYGYTF.

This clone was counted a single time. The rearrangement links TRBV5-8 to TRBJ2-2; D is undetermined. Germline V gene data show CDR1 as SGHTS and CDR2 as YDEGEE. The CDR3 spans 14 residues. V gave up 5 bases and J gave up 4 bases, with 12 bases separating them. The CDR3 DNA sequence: TGTGCCAGCAGTCAAGCCATAGGCACCGGGGAGCTGTTTTTT. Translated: CASSQAIGTGELFF.